This paragraph reports one T cell receptor beta chain. The antigen remains undetermined. The data are from a study of beta chain features in type 1 diabetes. Every isolated RNA sample was fully reverse transcribed, so sequencing captured expressed TCRB transcripts. The average read count of naive, central memory and regulatory T cell samples was a few million. Here immunoSEQ multiplex PCR was the method, and the copy in TCRdb shows in-frame clones only, minus some. The sample shows approximately 360,000 clones, 10% to 15% of them seen only once. This CDR3 contains 13 residues. Germline lookup yields CDR1 GTSNPN and CDR2 SVGIG (reference sequence). The V gene lost 4 bases and the J gene lost 0 bases, with 6 bases spanning the gap. Broader study findings: A greater similarity of naive, central memory and Treg TCRB repertoires was seen among patients than among healthy donors. Significant though moderate, a shortening of TCRB CDR3s appeared in all four CD4+ subsets of Type 1 diabetes patients.

This sequence was found in a woman between 18 and 29 years old with type 1 diabetes. Sample: naive CD4+ T cells from blood. J is TRBJ2-2 and V is TRBV30; D is ambiguous. CDR3 sequence: CAWMRANTGELFF. The CDR3 nucleotides are TGTGCCTGGATGCGAGCGAACACCGGGGAGCTGTTTTTT.